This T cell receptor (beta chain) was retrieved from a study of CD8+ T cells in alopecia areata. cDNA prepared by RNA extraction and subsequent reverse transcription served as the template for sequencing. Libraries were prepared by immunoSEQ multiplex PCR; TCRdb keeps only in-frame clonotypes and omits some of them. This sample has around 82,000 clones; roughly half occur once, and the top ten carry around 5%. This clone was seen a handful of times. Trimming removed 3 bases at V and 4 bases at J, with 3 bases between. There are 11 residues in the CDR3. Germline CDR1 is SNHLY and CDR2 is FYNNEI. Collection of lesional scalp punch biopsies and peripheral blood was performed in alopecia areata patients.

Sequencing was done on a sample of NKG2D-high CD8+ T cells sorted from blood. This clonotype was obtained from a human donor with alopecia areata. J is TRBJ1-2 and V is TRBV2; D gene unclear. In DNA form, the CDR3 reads TGTGCCAGCAGTGACCTCTATGGCTACACCTTC. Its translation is CASSDLYGYTF.